This TCR beta chain appears in the sequencing data of a study of blood T cell repertoires in COVID-19. In the study overall: Acute and convalescent COVID-19 specimens originated in the United States, Italy and Spain. PBMCs, B-cell-depleted T cells, or T cells provided the cDNA or gDNA that made up the material.

Trimming took 1 base from V and 2 from J; bases not matched to a gene: 2. From germline, CDR1 is SGHTA and CDR2 FQGTGA. The CDR3 runs to 15 residues. The assay was immunoSEQ multiplex PCR, and TCRdb's table has in-frame clones only and misses some. The repertoire includes around 72,000 clones, about nine tenths of them detected once, and less than 7% sits in the top ten. This TCR derives from a woman in her 50s with acute or convalescent COVID-19. The V call is TRBV7-3, the J call TRBJ2-1; 7 nucleotides match TRBD1. The sequencing input was peripheral blood. CDR3 loop: CASSLRQGAYNEQFF. Written as DNA, the CDR3 is TGTGCCAGCAGCTTAAGGCAGGGGGCCTACAATGAGCAGTTCTTC.